The TCR beta chain under discussion was sequenced for a study of blood T cell repertoires in COVID-19. The wider study: The origin of the acute and convalescent COVID-19 samples was the United States, Italy and Spain. The analysed material was cDNA or gDNA that came from T cells, B-cell-depleted T cells, or PBMCs.

The length of the CDR3 is 17 residues. V shed 4 bases, J shed 1 base, and the junction held 11 bases outside the gene matches. Germline CDR1 reads LGHNA; CDR2 reads YNFKEQ. Source study methods: Nucleated cell number was recorded as an estimate derived from reference gene primer amplification. Measured with immunoSEQ multiplex PCR; TCRdb has only the in-frame clones, and not every one. That table is the source of V, J and clone size, and D and trimming were worked out from the DNA. The sample consists of fewer than 350,000 clones, 80% to 85% of them appearing once. This clone appeared a single time. The chain is built from TRBV4-2 and TRBJ2-3, with 7 bases that match TRBD1. Sample: peripheral blood. This sequence originates from a woman aged 55-75 years with active or convalescent COVID-19. The CDR3 is CASSPLGQDDGTDTQYF. The DNA of the CDR3 is TGTGCCAGCAGCCCCCTCGGACAGGACGATGGCACAGATACGCAGTATTTT.